Reported below is one TCR beta chain. V lost 1 base and J lost 4, with 7 bases in between. There are 13 residues in the CDR3. Per germline, CDR1 SGHTA and CDR2 FQGNSA. The source of the sample is a study of control samples from healthy donors and cancer patients. Sequencing was performed with immunoSEQ multiplex PCR; in TCRdb, only in-frame clones are kept and a portion is missing. Of more than 65,000 clones listed, 65% to 85% are singletons. The rearrangement uses TRBV7-2 and TRBJ2-5, with D perhaps TRBD2 (5 bases). The TCR originated in a man in his sixties in good health. The sequenced sample consisted of blood. CDR3 residues: CASSLGGLETQYF. The CDR3 DNA sequence: TGTGCCAGCAGCTTAGGAGGGTTAGAGACCCAGTACTTC.